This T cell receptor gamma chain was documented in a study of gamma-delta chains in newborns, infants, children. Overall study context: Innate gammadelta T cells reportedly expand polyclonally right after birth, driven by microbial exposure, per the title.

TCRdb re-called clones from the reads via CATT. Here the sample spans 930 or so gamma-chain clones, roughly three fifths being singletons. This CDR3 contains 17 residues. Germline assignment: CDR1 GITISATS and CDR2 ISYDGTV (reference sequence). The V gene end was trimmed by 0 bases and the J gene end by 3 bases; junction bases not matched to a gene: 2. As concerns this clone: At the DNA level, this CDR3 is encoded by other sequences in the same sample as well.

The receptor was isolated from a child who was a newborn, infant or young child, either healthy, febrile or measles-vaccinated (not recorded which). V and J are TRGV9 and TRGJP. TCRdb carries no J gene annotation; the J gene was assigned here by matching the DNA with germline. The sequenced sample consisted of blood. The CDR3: CALWEVQQELGKKIKVF. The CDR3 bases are TGTGCCTTGTGGGAGGTGCAGCAAGAGTTGGGCAAAAAAATCAAGGTATTT.